A single TCR beta chain is shown here with its context. Its matching antigen is unknown. TCRdb keeps only in-frame clones here, not all; method: immunoSEQ multiplex PCR. This table has fewer than 65,000 clones, 80% to 90% appearing once. The entry originates in a study of OX40 agonist ivuxolimab in advanced cancers. The overall study: Patients received ivuxolimab, an intravenous treatment, every 2 weeks at 0.01 to 10 mg/kg. Broader study findings: CD4+ T cells averaged fewer expanded clones than CD8+ T cells. In a subset of nonresponders, normalized T-cell clonal expansion was also low.

This CDR3 comprises 15 residues. The germline V gene encodes CDR1 MNHEY and CDR2 SMNVEV (reference sequence). V shed 5 bases and J shed 4 bases, with 17 bases lying between them. The receptor's source is an adult with an advanced solid tumor such as melanoma, head and neck, liver or kidney cancer. The chain has TRBV27 and TRBJ2-5, with D perhaps matching TRBD1 (6 bases). Material: CD4+ or CD8+ T cells sorted from blood, obtained in a trial of the OX40 agonist ivuxolimab. CDR3 DNA: TGTGCCAGCAGTCCAAATTACAGGGTTTCAGAGACCCAGTACTTC. As protein: CASSPNYRVSETQYF.